The subject of this entry is one T cell receptor beta chain. This clone was detected only a few times. It has no known antigen specificity. Base qualities are not at hand, and no much larger clone is one base apart. These data are taken from a study of metastatic and nonmetastatic thyroid tumors (dated by TCRdb to about 2020). Regarding the study in general: Repertoires were compared across peripheral blood and tumor or nodule tissue samples from malignant and benign thyroid patients. The paper as a whole reports these results and caveats: TCR beta diversity was reported as significantly higher in malignant tumors than in benign nodules, in both blood and tumor samples.

Looking up the germline V gene yields CDR1 MDHEN and CDR2 SYDVKM. Its CDR3 holds 15 amino acids, cysteine through phenylalanine. Here the CDR3 DNA is all that survives: 45 bases in frame from base 1. V gives up 2 bases and J gives up 0 bases, and the segment between their germline ends measures 8 bases. The library was obtained by PCR. Instrument on record: Illumina HiSeq 4000. High-throughput sequencing was used to profile the CDR3 region of the TCR beta-chain in every patient. The original methods were these. Drawing on CDR3 differences between clinicopathological groups, the researchers built a classifier meant to tell apart patients with distant-metastatic papillary thyroid cancer. To measure repertoire diversity the researchers used the Shannon index, while the Morisita-Horn index served to gauge how similar the tumor and blood repertoires were. The raw public reads went through TCRdb reprocessing: fastp at Q25, MiXCR clone calling, in-frame beta chains kept. It is TCRdb's table, rather than the study itself, that gives the V and J calls and clone size. This sample holds some 30,000 clones; about 4.1% were observed only once. Around 20% of the sample comes from the top ten.

Before undergoing thyroid surgery, none of the patients had been given any kind of treatment. Using T-cell receptor beta sequencing, the study looked back at clinical samples from patients collected from the early 2010s to the late 2010s. The TCR was taken from a female donor with papillary thyroid cancer or a benign thyroid nodule (not recorded which). Some clones in this sample may be carry-over from other donors' samples. The sequence joins TRBV28 to TRBJ1-5, with the identity of the D gene unclear. Material: blood. CDR3 sequence: CASSLRLSSNQPQHF. The sequence in DNA is TGTGCCAGCAGTTTAAGGCTGAGTAGCAATCAGCCCCAGCATTTT.